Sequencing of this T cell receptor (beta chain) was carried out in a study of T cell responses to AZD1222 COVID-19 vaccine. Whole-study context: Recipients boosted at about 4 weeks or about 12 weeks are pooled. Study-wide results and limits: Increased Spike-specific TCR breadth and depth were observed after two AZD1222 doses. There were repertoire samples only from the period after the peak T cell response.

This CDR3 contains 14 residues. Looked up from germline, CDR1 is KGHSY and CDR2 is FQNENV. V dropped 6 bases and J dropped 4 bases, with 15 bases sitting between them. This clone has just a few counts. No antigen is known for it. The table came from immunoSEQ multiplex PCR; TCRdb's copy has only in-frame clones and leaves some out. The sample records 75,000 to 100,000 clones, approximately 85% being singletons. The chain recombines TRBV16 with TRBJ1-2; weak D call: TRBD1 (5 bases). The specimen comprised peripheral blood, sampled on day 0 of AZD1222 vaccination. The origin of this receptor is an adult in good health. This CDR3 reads CASSLRDLGYGYTF. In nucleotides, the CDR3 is TGTGCCAGCAGTCTCAGGGATTTGGGCTATGGCTACACCTTC. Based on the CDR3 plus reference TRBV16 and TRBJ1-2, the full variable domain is GEEVAQTPKHLVRGEGQKAKLYCAPIKGHSYVFWYQQVLKNEFKFLISFQNENVFDETGMPKERFSAKCLPNSPCSLEIQATKLEDSAVYFCASSLRDLGYGYTFGSGTRLTVV.